The 25 T cell receptor beta chains in this list originate from one sample, sequenced in a study of STAT5B mutations in CD4+ large granular lymphocyte leukemia. The repertoire was sequenced with immunoSEQ multiplex PCR; TCRdb's copy has only in-frame clones and lacks some. Of under 50,000 clones in the sample, about 80% are singletons; the top ten hold more than 0.35%. The material sequenced was CD4+ T cells from blood buffy coats. These receptors were obtained from a human donor in good health.

The V and J genes are TRBV5-1 and TRBJ1-4; the D gene is possibly TRBD1 (5 bases). The germline V and J ends were trimmed by 2 bases and 8 bases, with 13 bases remaining between them. The CDR3 has 14 amino acids. Germline V lookup: CDR1 SGHRS, CDR2 YFSETQ. The CDR3 reads CASSFWDLREKLFF. The CDR3 bases are TGCGCCAGCAGCTTTTGGGACTTGAGGGAAAAACTGTTTTTT.

This chain joins TRBV5-6 and TRBJ1-2; D is ambiguous. The CDR3 loop spans 11 amino acids. Trimming pared 3 bases from V and 5 bases from J, leaving 5 bases between. Germline CDR1 and CDR2: SGHDT and YYEEEE. CDR3 loop: CASSSPYGYTF. The CDR3, as DNA: TGTGCCAGCAGCTCCCCGTATGGCTACACCTTC.

This sequence joins TRBV2 and TRBJ1-5; no clear D. The CDR3 runs 13 residues. Germline CDR1 and CDR2: SNHLY and FYNNEI. Trimming pared 2 bases from V and 5 bases from J, leaving 7 bases between. CDR3 residues: CASSESKDQPQHF. The DNA for the CDR3 is TGTGCCAGCAGTGAATCAAAGGATCAGCCCCAGCATTTT.

This clone was detected once. V gene TRBV9 combines with J gene TRBJ1-1; D is possibly TRBD1 (6 bases). V lost 4 bases to trimming and J lost 0 bases, with 16 bases between them. There are 16 residues in the CDR3. Germline V gene sequence: CDR1 SGDLS, CDR2 YYNGEE. The CDR3 region is CASSPRGGALNTEAFF. The CDR3 nucleotides are TGTGCCAGCAGCCCCCGGGGGGGGGCACTGAACACTGAAGCTTTCTTT.

The chain links TRBV6-1 to TRBJ2-3; D may be TRBD2 (5 bases). This CDR3 contains 14 residues. Germline V lookup: CDR1 MNHNS, CDR2 SASEGT. V lost 9 bases and J lost 3, with 16 bases in between. In nucleotides, the CDR3 is TGTGCCAGTCTTGGCGGGTTGTGGACAGATACGCAGTATTTT. Protein product: CASLGGLWTDTQYF.

The CDR3 is CASSRSETQYF. DNA of the CDR3: TGTGCCAGCAGTCGTTCAGAGACCCAGTACTTC. The V call is TRBV7-9, the J call TRBJ2-5; no clear D gene. This CDR3 has 11 amino acids. Per the germline V gene, CDR1 is SEHNR and CDR2 is FQNEAQ (reference sequence). With 6 bases removed from V and 4 bases from J, the gap between germline ends came to 6 bases.

The V call is TRBV10-2, the J call TRBJ2-1; D unresolved. The ends were cut back, 0 bases at V and 9 bases at J, with 3 bases in the middle. Germline V lookup: CDR1 WSHSY, CDR2 SAAADI. This CDR3 spans 11 amino acids. The CDR3 nucleotides read TGCGCCAGCAGTGAGTCAGGTGAGCAGTTCTTC. The encoded protein is CASSESGEQFF.

The V and J genes are TRBV28 and TRBJ1-1, with D hard to call. Looked up from germline, CDR1 is MDHEN and CDR2 is SYDVKM. Trimming took 3 bases from V and 0 from J, leaving 11 bases between them. The CDR3 length is 15 residues. CDR3 region: CASSFRALMNTEAFF. The CDR3, as DNA: TGTGCCAGCAGTTTCCGGGCCCTCATGAACACTGAAGCTTTCTTT.

The chain uses TRBV7-2 and TRBJ2-7; 13 nucleotides line up with TRBD2. CDR1 is SGHTA and CDR2 is FQGNSA in the germline V gene. This CDR3 has 15 residues. With V trimmed by 5 bases and J by 3 bases, 4 bases remained unmatched. DNA for the CDR3: TGTGCCAGCAGCGAGCGGACTAGCGGGAGCTACGAGCAGTACTTC. This sequence encodes CASSERTSGSYEQYF.

The rearrangement links TRBV30 to TRBJ2-2; D is undetermined. The CDR3 has 13 residues. CDR1 is GTSNPN and CDR2 is SVGIG in the germline V gene (reference sequence). Trimming removed 1 base from V and 2 bases from J, with 5 bases in between. The CDR3 region has the DNA TGTGCCTGGAGTGGGGTAAACACCGGGGAGCTGTTTTTT. It encodes CAWSGVNTGELFF.

The chain is built from TRBV10-3 and TRBJ2-5; D call uncertain. Germline-derived CDR1 and CDR2 are ENHRY and SYGVKD. The CDR3 is made up of 13 amino acids. The V end lost 3 bases, the J end lost 3 bases, and 8 bases lay between the germline ends. The CDR3 DNA reads as TGTGCCATCAGTGATAGGCCCGAAGAGACCCAGTACTTC. This codes for CAISDRPEETQYF.

The CDR3 sequence: CATSRTGAKNIQYF. CDR3 bases: TGTGCCACCAGCAGAACAGGGGCCAAAAACATTCAGTACTTC. The genes are TRBV15 and TRBJ2-4; weak D call: TRBD1 (6 bases). Deletions cut 2 bases from V and 1 base from J, with 6 bases between. Germline V gene data show CDR1 as LNHNV and CDR2 as YYDKDF (reference sequence). The CDR3 contains 14 residues.

The chain links TRBV9 to TRBJ2-7; D uncertain. There are 15 residues in the CDR3. Germline CDR1 and CDR2: SGDLS and YYNGEE. Between the trimmed V and J ends, which lost 0 bases and 2 bases, there was a span of 12 bases. The CDR3 protein is CASSVGFKGTYEQYF. The CDR3, as DNA: TGTGCCAGCAGCGTAGGCTTTAAGGGAACCTACGAGCAGTACTTC.

The J gene is TRBJ1-6, the V gene TRBV6-5; D might be TRBD1 (6 bases). The CDR3 extends over 13 amino acids. The germline V gene has CDR1 MNHEY and CDR2 SVGAGI. Trimming removed 6 bases from V and 5 bases from J, with 8 bases in between. The CDR3, as DNA: TGTGCCAGCAGAAACAGGGATAATTCACCCCTCCACTTT. Its protein product is CASRNRDNSPLHF.

The genes are TRBV5-6 and TRBJ1-4; D unclear. V was shortened by 2 bases and J by 10 bases, with 6 bases between the two germline ends. The germline CDR1 and CDR2 sequences are SGHDT and YYEEEE. The CDR3 consists of 11 residues. The DNA of the CDR3 is TGTGCCAGCAGCTTCGATGGAAAACTGTTTTTT. This gives the protein CASSFDGKLFF.

CDR3 DNA: TGCAGCCAACAGGGGAAGGAGACCCAGTACTTC. Protein sequence: CSQQGKETQYF. V gene TRBV20-1 combines with J gene TRBJ2-5, with TRBD1 matching over 7 bases. This CDR3 is 11 amino acids long. The germline V gene has CDR1 DFQATT and CDR2 SNEGSKA (reference sequence).

The chain uses TRBV5-1 and TRBJ2-6, with no clear D. The V end was cut by 0 bases, the J end by 0 bases, with 10 bases between. The CDR3 runs 17 residues. CDR1 SGHRS and CDR2 YFSETQ come from the germline V gene. For the CDR3, the DNA is TGCGCCAGCAGCTTGGTGCCTCTCCTCTCTGGGGCCAACGTCCTGACTTTC. Its translation is CASSLVPLLSGANVLTF.

The V call is TRBV5-4, the J call TRBJ2-2; 8 bases align to TRBD1. The V and J ends lost 4 bases and 4 bases, in that order; junction bases with no gene match: 0. This CDR3 contains 13 residues. Looked up from germline, CDR1 is SGHNT and CDR2 is YYREEE (reference sequence). The CDR3 bases are TGTGCCAGCAGCACAGGGGGCACCGGGGAGCTGTTTTTT. Protein sequence: CASSTGGTGELFF.

J is TRBJ1-2 and V is TRBV6-1, with 9 bases matching TRBD1. This CDR3 has 15 amino acids. V lost 5 bases, J lost 8 bases, and 12 bases stayed unmatched. Germline CDR1 is MNHNS and CDR2 is SASEGT. CDR3 amino acids: CASSSPGQGEWGYTF. CDR3 coding DNA: TGTGCCAGCAGTAGCCCGGGACAGGGCGAGTGGGGCTACACCTTC.

J is TRBJ2-7 and V is TRBV4-1; weak D call: TRBD1 (6 bases). The CDR3 sequence is 13 residues long. V shed 3 bases and J shed 3 bases, with 9 bases lying between them. Germline V gene lookup returns CDR1 MGHRA and CDR2 YSYEKL. The CDR3 protein is CASSHLQGYEQYF. The CDR3 region has the DNA TGCGCCAGCAGCCACCTACAGGGCTACGAGCAGTACTTC.

This chain links TRBV5-8 with TRBJ1-1, with 7 bases aligning to TRBD1. CDR1 and CDR2 from the germline V gene are SGHTS and YDEGEE. This CDR3 comprises 14 residues. V shed 3 bases, J shed 3 bases, and the junction held 5 bases outside the gene matches. As DNA, the CDR3 is TGTGCCAGCAGCTGGGACGACAGGGACACTGAAGCTTTCTTT. Protein product: CASSWDDRDTEAFF. Looking up the rest from reference TRBV5-8 and TRBJ1-1 gives the full variable domain: EAGVTQSPTHLIKTRGQQATLRCSPISGHTSVYWYQQALGLGLQFLLWYDEGEERNRGNFPPRFSGRQFPNYSSELNVNALELEDSALYLCASSWDDRDTEAFFGQGTRLTVV.

There are a few counts of this clone. The CDR3 reads CASSFGGFNYGYTF. The CDR3 nucleotides read TGTGCCAGCAGCTTTGGAGGGTTCAACTATGGCTACACCTTC. The V gene is TRBV7-9, the J gene TRBJ1-2; D not certain. Deletions cut 3 bases from V and 2 bases from J, with 10 bases between. The CDR3 extends over 14 amino acids. Germline V CDR1 and CDR2: SEHNR, FQNEAQ (reference sequence).

This chain connects TRBV5-1 to TRBJ2-3; D possibly corresponds to TRBD2 (5 bases). The CDR3 covers 17 residues. Per germline, CDR1 SGHRS and CDR2 YFSETQ. V was shortened by 4 bases and J by 1 base, with 19 bases between the two germline ends. CDR3 residues: CASSRGRDSEGTDTQYF. The CDR3 DNA reads TGCGCCAGCAGCCGGGGTAGGGATTCTGAGGGCACAGATACGCAGTATTTT.

The V and J genes are TRBV11-2 and TRBJ1-1; TRBD1 might be the D (5 bases). V was clipped by 2 bases and J by 2 bases, with 12 bases between them. CDR1 SGHAT and CDR2 FQNNGV come from the germline V gene. The CDR3 sequence is 15 residues long. CDR3 coding DNA: TGTGCCAGCAGCTTAACCCCTGGGGGTAACACTGAAGCTTTCTTT. As protein: CASSLTPGGNTEAFF.

V gene TRBV5-6 combines with J gene TRBJ2-3; 10 bases line up with TRBD1. This CDR3 contains 15 residues. Trimming cost V 4 bases and J 8 bases; bases outside gene matches: 10. Per germline, CDR1 SGHDT and CDR2 YYEEEE. In DNA, the CDR3 is TGTGCCAGCAGCAGACCGGGACAGGGGATGGGTACGCAGTATTTT. As protein: CASSRPGQGMGTQYF.